This section outlines one TCR beta chain sequence together with its context. Its antigen is still unknown. This entry belongs to a study of shared clonotypes between healthy human individuals. Whole-study results and caveats: Enrolling few donors narrowed the genetic and exposure-history diversity that was represented.

It was at deep level that the assay was run. Sequencing was performed with immunoSEQ multiplex PCR; in TCRdb, only in-frame clones are kept and a portion is missing. The sample has roughly 500,000 clones, roughly 80% seen once. All donors qualified as healthy HIV-negative adults and had experienced no recent acute infections or vaccinations. CDR3 size: 15 residues. Deletions cut 5 bases from V and 2 bases from J, with 13 bases between. From germline, CDR1 is MRHNA and CDR2 SNTAGT. The sequencing input was PBMCs. The clonotype comes from a woman in her forties in good health. Some clones in this sample may be carry-over from other donors' samples. The V and J genes are TRBV6-4 and TRBJ1-3; D ambiguous. The CDR3 reads CASSMLRGTGNTIYF. CDR3 coding DNA: TGTGCCAGCAGTATGCTAAGAGGAACTGGAAACACCATATATTTT.